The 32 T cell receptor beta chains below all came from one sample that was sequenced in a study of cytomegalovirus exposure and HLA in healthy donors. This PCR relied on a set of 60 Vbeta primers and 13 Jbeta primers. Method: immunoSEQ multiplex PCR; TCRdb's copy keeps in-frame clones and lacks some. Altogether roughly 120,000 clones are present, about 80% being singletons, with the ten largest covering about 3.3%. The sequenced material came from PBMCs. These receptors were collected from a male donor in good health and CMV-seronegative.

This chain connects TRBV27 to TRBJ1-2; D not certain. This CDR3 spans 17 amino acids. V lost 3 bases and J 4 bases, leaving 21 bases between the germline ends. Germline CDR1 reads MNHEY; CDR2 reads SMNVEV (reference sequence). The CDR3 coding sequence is TGTGCCAGCAGTTTTATCGGAGGGTTAAGTGCCCTCTATGGCTACACCTTC. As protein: CASSFIGGLSALYGYTF.

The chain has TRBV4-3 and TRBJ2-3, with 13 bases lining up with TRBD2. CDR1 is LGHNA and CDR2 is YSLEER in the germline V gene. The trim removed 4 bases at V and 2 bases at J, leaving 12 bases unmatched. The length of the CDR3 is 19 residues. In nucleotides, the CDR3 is TGCGCCAGCAGCCCAAGACTAGCGGGGGGAATGAGTGCCACAGATACGCAGTATTTT. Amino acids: CASSPRLAGGMSATDTQYF.

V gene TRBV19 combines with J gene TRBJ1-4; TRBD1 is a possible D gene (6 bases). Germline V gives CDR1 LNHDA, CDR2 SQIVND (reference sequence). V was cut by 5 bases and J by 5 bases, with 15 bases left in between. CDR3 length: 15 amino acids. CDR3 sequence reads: CASSFAGAGNEKLFF. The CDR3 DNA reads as TGTGCCAGTAGTTTCGCGGGGGCTGGGAATGAAAAACTGTTTTTT.

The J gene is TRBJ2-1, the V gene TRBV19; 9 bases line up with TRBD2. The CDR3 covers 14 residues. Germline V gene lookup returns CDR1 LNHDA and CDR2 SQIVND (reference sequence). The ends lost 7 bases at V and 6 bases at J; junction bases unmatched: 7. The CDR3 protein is CASMPSGDSNEQFF. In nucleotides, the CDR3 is TGTGCCAGTATGCCTAGCGGGGATTCCAATGAGCAGTTCTTC.

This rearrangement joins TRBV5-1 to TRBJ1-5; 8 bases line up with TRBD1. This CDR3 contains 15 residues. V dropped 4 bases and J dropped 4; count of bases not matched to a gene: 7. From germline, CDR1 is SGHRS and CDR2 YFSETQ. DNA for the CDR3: TGCGCCAGCAGCCAGACAGGGGCGGCGAATCAGCCCCAGCATTTT. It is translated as CASSQTGAANQPQHF.

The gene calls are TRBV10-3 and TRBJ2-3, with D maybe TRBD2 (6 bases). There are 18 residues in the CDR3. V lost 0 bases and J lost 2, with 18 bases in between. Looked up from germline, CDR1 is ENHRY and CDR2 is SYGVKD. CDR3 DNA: TGTGCCATCAGTGAGTCTCGGATTGGTGTAGCGGACACAGATACGCAGTATTTT. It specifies CAISESRIGVADTDTQYF.

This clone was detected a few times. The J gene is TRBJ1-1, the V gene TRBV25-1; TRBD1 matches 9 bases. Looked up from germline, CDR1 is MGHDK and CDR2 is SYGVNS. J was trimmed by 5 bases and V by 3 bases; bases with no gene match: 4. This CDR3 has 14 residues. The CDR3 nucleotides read TGTGCCAGCAGTGATAGGGACAGGGTAACTGAAGCTTTCTTT. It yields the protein CASSDRDRVTEAFF. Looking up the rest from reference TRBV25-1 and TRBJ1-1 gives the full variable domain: EADIYQTPRYLVIGTGKKITLECSQTMGHDKMYWYQQDPGMELHLIHYSYGVNSTEKGDLSSESTVSRIRTEHFPLTLESARPSHTSQYLCASSDRDRVTEAFFGQGTRLTVV.

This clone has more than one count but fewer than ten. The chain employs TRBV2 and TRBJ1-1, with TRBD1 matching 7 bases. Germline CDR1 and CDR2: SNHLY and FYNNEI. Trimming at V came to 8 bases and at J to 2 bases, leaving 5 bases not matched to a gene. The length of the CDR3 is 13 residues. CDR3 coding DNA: TGTGCCAGCCTCCGGGACAGCAACACTGAAGCTTTCTTT. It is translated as CASLRDSNTEAFF.

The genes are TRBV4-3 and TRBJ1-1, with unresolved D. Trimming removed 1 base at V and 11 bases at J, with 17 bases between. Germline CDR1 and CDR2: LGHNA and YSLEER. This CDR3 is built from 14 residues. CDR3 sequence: CASSQGGDGQWAFF. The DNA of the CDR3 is TGCGCCAGCAGCCAAGGGGGAGATGGTCAGTGGGCTTTCTTT.

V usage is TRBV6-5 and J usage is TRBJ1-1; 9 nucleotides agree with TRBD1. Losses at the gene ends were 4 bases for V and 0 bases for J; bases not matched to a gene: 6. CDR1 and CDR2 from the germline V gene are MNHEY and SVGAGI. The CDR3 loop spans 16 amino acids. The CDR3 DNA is TGTGCCAGCAGTTCCGCGGGACAGGGCATGAACACTGAAGCTTTCTTT. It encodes CASSSAGQGMNTEAFF.

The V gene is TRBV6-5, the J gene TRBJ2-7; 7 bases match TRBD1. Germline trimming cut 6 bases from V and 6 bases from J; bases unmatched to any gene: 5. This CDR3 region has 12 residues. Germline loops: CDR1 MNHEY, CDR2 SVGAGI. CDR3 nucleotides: TGTGCCAGCAGCCGGACAGGCCTCGAGCAGTACTTC. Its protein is CASSRTGLEQYF.

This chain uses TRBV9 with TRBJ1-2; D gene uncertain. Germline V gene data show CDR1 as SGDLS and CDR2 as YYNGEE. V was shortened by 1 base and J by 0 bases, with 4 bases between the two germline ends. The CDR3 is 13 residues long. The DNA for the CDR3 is TGTGCCAGCAGCGTATCTACTAACTATGGCTACACCTTC. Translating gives CASSVSTNYGYTF.

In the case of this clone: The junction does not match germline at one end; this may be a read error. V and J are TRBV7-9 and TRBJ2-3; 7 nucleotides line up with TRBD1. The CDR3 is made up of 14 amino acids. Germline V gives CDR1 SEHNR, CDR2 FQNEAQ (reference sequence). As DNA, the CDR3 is TGTTCCAGCAGCTTAGGGCAGGGGGCAGATACGCAGTATTTT. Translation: CSSSLGQGADTQYF.

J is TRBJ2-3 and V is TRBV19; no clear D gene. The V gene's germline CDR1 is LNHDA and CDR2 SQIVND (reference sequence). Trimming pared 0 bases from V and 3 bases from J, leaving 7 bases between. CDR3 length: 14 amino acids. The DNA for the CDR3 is TGTGCCAGTAGTATAGACGCAGCGACAGATACGCAGTATTTT. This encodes CASSIDAATDTQYF.

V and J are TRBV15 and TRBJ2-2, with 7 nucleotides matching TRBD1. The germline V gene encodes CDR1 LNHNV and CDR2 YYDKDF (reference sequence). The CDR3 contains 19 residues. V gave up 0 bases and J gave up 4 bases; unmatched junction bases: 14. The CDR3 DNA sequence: TGTGCCACCAGCAGAGATAGCCAGAGGGACAGCAACCCCACCGGGGAGCTGTTTTTT. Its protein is CATSRDSQRDSNPTGELFF.

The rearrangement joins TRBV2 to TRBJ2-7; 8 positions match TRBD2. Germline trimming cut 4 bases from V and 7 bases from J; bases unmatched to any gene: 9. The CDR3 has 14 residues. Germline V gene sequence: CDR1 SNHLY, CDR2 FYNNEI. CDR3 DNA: TGTGCCAGCAGTGCCGGGACTAGTCTCCGGGAGCAGTACTTC. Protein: CASSAGTSLREQYF.

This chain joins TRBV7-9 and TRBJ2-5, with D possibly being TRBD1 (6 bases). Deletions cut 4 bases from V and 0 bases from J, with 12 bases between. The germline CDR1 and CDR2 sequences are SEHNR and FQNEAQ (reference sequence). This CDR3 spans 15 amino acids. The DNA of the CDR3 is TGTGCCAGCAGCTATTCCGACAGGTACCAAGAGACCCAGTACTTC. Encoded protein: CASSYSDRYQETQYF.

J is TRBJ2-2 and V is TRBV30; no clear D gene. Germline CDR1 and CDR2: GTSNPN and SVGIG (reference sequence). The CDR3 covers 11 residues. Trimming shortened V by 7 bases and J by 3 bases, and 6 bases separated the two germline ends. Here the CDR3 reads CASQDTGELFF. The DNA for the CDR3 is TGTGCCTCTCAGGACACCGGGGAGCTGTTTTTT.

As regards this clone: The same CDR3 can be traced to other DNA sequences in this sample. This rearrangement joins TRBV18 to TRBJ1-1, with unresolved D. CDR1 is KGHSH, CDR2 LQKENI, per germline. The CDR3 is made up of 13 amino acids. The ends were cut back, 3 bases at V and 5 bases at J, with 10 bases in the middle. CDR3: CASSPLGGTEAFF. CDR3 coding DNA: TGTGCCAGCTCACCTCTTGGAGGGACTGAAGCTTTCTTT.

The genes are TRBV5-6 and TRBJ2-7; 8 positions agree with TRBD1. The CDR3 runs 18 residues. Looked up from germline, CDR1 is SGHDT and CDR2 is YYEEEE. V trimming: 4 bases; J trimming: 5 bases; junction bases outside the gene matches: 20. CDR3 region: CASSDLTGVFINSDEQYF. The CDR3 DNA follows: TGTGCCAGCAGCGACCTGACAGGGGTTTTTATTAATTCTGACGAGCAGTACTTC.

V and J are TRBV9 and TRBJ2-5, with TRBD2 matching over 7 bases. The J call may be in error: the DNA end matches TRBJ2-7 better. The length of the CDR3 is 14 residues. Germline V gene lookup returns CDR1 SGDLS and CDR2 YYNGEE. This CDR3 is CASSVELAHYEQYF. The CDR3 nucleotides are TGTGCCAGCAGCGTAGAACTAGCGCACTACGAGCAGTACTTC.

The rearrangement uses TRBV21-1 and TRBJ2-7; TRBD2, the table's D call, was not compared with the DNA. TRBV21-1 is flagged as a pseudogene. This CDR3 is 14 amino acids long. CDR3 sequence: CASSIRTITYEQYF. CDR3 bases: TGTGCCAGCAGCATACGGACTATTACCTACGAGCAGTACTTC.

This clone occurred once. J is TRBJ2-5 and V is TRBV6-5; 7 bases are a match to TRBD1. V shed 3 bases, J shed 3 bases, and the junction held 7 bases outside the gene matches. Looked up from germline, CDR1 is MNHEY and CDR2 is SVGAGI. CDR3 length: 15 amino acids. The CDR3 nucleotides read TGTGCCAGCAGTTATCCCGACAGGGTAGAAGAGACCCAGTACTTC. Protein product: CASSYPDRVEETQYF.

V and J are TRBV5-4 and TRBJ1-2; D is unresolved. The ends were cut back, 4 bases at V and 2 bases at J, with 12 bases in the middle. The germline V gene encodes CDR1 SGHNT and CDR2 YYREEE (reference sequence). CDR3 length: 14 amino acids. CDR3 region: CASSPVTENYGYTF. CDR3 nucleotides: TGTGCCAGCAGCCCCGTTACAGAAAACTATGGCTACACCTTC.

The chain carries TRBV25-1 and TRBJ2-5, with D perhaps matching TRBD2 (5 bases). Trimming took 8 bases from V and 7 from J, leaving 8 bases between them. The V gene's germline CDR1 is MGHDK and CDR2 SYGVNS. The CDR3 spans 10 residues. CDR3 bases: TGTGCCAGCGGAGAGGGGACCCAGTACTTC. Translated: CASGEGTQYF.

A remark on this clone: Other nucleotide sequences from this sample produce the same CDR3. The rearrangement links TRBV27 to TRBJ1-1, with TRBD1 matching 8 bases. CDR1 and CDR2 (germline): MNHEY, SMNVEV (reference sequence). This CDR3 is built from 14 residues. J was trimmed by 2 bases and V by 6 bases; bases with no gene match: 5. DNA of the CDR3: TGTGCCAGCAGCAGGGGGCAAGGTAACACTGAAGCTTTCTTT. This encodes CASSRGQGNTEAFF.

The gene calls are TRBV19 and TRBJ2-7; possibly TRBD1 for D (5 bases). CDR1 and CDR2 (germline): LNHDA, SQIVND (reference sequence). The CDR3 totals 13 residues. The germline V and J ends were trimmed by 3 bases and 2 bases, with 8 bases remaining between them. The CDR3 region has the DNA TGTGCCAGTAGTATCGACAGCACCTACGAGCAGTACTTC. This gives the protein CASSIDSTYEQYF.

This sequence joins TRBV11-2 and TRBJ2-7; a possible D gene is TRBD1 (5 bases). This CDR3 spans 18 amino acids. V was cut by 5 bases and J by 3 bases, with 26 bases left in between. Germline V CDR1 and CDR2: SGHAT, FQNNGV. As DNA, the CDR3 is TGTGCCAGCAGCCTAACTTACACCCTTGACAGAGTTGACTACGAGCAGTACTTC. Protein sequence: CASSLTYTLDRVDYEQYF.

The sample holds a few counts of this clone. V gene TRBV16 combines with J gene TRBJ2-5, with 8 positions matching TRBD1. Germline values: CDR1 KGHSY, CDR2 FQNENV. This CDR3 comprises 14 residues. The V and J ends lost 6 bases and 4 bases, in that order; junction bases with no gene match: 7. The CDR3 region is CASRPDRVRETQYF. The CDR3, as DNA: TGTGCCAGCAGACCGGACAGGGTCCGAGAGACCCAGTACTTC.

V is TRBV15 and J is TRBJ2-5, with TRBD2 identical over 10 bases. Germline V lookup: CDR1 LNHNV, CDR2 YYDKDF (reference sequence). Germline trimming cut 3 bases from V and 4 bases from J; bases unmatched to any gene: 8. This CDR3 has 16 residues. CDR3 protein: CATSSPLAGIGETQYF. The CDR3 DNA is TGTGCCACCAGCAGCCCACTAGCGGGGATAGGAGAGACCCAGTACTTC.

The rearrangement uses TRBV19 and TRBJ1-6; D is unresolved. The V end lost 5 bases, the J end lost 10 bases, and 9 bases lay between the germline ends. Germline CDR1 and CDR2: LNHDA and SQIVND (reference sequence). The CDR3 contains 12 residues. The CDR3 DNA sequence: TGTGCCAGTAGTCGCACTCTCTCACCCCTCCACTTT. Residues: CASSRTLSPLHF.

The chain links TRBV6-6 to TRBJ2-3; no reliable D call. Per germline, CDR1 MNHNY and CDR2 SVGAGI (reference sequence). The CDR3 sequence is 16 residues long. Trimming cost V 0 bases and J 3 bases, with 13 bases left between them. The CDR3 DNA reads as TGTGCCAGCAGTTACTCGGCCCAAACGGGTACAGATACGCAGTATTTT. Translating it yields CASSYSAQTGTDTQYF.